These T cell receptor beta chains were read from a single sample in a study of identical twins. TCRdb independently ran MiXCR on the 5' RACE reads; one entry per CDR3 protein. Among roughly 480,000 distinct CDR3 sequences listed, 24% were seen once. The sample also formed part of further work on T cells expressing NK-cell markers.

Input material: CD4+ T cells sorted from blood. The receptor set was obtained from a woman between 18 and 29 years old in good health. CDR3s include the opening cysteine and the closing phenylalanine or tryptophan. A D gene is named only where the DNA matches it firmly. Not every row has a clone size; where given, it reads once, few, many or a size class.

CDR3 protein,CDR3 DNA,V gene,clone size,J gene,D gene
CSVVRGTGQRDTQYF,TGCAGCGTCGTCCGAGGGACAGGGCAAAGAGATACGCAGTATTTT,TRBV29-1,NA,TRBJ2-3,TRBD1
CSAGGTGRSNEQFF,TGCAGTGCTGGGGGGACAGGGAGGTCCAATGAGCAGTTCTTC,TRBV20-1,few,TRBJ2-1,TRBD1
CATSREDGLRYGYTF,TGTGCCACCAGCAGAGAAGATGGACTCCGCTATGGCTACACCTTC,TRBV15,few,TRBJ1-2,NA
CASSPDRANYGYTF,TGTGCCAGCAGCCCGGACAGAGCTAACTATGGCTACACCTTC,TRBV3-1,many,TRBJ1-2,NA
CASSFGGYSNQPQHF,TGTGCCAGCAGTTTCGGGGGGTATAGCAATCAGCCCCAGCATTTT,TRBV6-5,NA,TRBJ1-5,NA
CASSSAGTASYEQYF,TGTGCCAGCAGCTCCGCCGGGACAGCCTCCTACGAGCAGTACTTC,TRBV7-8,NA,TRBJ2-7,TRBD1
CASSLGRGRSYGYTF,TGTGCCAGCAGCTTAGGACGGGGGCGAAGCTATGGCTACACCTTC,TRBV7-9,NA,TRBJ1-2,NA
CASSLEWGAEAFF,TGTGCCAGCAGCTTGGAATGGGGAGCTGAAGCTTTCTTT,TRBV7-6,NA,TRBJ1-1,NA
CASSENRGRETQYF,TGTGCCAGCAGCGAGAACAGGGGGAGAGAGACCCAGTACTTC,TRBV7-2,NA,TRBJ2-5,TRBD1
CASSQESYQPQHF,TGCGCCAGCAGCCAAGAATCTTATCAGCCCCAGCATTTT,TRBV4-3,few,TRBJ1-5,NA
CASSYRTSGRDEQFF,TGTGCCAGCAGTTACCGCACTAGCGGGAGGGATGAGCAGTTCTTC,TRBV6-5,few,TRBJ2-1,TRBD2
CASSQAQEIYEQYF,TGTGCCAGCAGCCAAGCCCAGGAGATCTACGAGCAGTACTTC,TRBV14,few,TRBJ2-7,NA
CASRMAGSTDTQYF,TGTGCCAGCAGAATGGCGGGAAGCACAGATACGCAGTATTTT,TRBV25-1,few,TRBJ2-3,NA
CSASMVQGNYGYTF,TGCAGTGCTAGCATGGTCCAGGGCAACTATGGCTACACCTTC,TRBV20-1,many,TRBJ1-2,NA
CASSPLLEPLYNEQFF,TGTGCCAGCAGTCCCCTCTTAGAGCCCCTCTACAATGAGCAGTTCTTC,TRBV12-3/TRBV12-4,NA,TRBJ2-1,NA
CASSVGGVTTAYGYTF,TGTGCCAGCAGCGTAGGAGGAGTTACAACGGCGTATGGCTACACCTTC,TRBV9,NA,TRBJ1-2,NA
CSVVTSGTDTQYF,TGCAGCGTGGTGACTAGCGGCACAGATACGCAGTATTTT,TRBV29-1,NA,TRBJ2-3,TRBD2
CASSYWAGGFTEKLFF,TGTGCCAGCAGCTATTGGGCAGGGGGCTTTACAGAAAAACTGTTTTTT,TRBV7-9,NA,TRBJ1-4,TRBD1
CASSLEVAGGSNEQFF,TGCGCCAGCAGCTTGGAGGTAGCGGGAGGGTCCAATGAGCAGTTCTTC,TRBV5-1,many,TRBJ2-1,TRBD2
CASNEAGGQRGELFF,TGTGCCAGCAACGAAGCGGGAGGGCAGCGTGGGGAGCTGTTTTTT,TRBV6-1,NA,TRBJ2-2,TRBD2
CASSFSPGTTEAFF,TGTGCCAGCAGCTTTTCGCCGGGAACCACTGAAGCTTTCTTT,TRBV7-9,few,TRBJ1-1,NA
CASSFSGVGNGYTF,TGTGCCAGCAGTTTTTCAGGCGTCGGGAATGGCTACACCTTC,TRBV12-3/TRBV12-4,many,TRBJ1-2,NA
CASSLVAALNEQFF,TGCGCCAGCAGCTTGGTGGCAGCCCTAAATGAGCAGTTCTTC,TRBV5-1,few,TRBJ2-1,NA
CASSPSEGAQTGNDEQFF,TGTGCCAGCTCACCATCCGAGGGCGCGCAAACAGGGAACGATGAGCAGTTCTTC,TRBV18,few,TRBJ2-1,NA
CATTGGREQFF,TGTGCCACAACAGGCGGGAGGGAGCAGTTCTTC,TRBV12-3/TRBV12-4,NA,TRBJ2-1,TRBD2
CASSLVNQVEAFF,TGTGCCAGCAGCTTAGTGAACCAGGTTGAAGCTTTCTTT,TRBV7-9,NA,TRBJ1-1,NA
CSAKQGLDTQYF,TGCAGTGCTAAACAGGGTTTAGATACGCAGTATTTT,TRBV20-1,NA,TRBJ2-3,NA
CASSLGETGTEAFF,TGCGCCAGCAGCTTGGGGGAGACAGGGACTGAAGCTTTCTTT,TRBV5-1,few,TRBJ1-1,TRBD1
CASSSDRVMRNTIYF,TGTGCCAGCAGTAGCGACAGGGTAATGAGAAACACCATATATTTT,TRBV12-3/TRBV12-4,NA,TRBJ1-3,TRBD1
CSGGRANTEAFF,TGCAGCGGGGGGAGGGCTAACACTGAAGCTTTCTTT,TRBV29-1,few,TRBJ1-1,NA
CASSTWASGTQGETQYF,TGTGCCAGCAGCACCTGGGCTAGCGGGACACAAGGGGAGACCCAGTACTTC,TRBV25-1,few,TRBJ2-5,TRBD2
CASSPPRAGKADTQYF,TGCGCCAGCAGCCCCCCGAGAGCGGGGAAAGCAGATACGCAGTATTTT,TRBV5-1,NA,TRBJ2-3,TRBD2
CASSQAGVNPGELFF,TGTGCCAGCAGCCAAGCGGGAGTCAATCCCGGGGAGCTGTTTTTT,TRBV6-1,NA,TRBJ2-2,TRBD2
CASSLYSLAGGDNERAKQFF,TGTGCCAGCAGCTTATACTCCCTAGCGGGAGGGGACAATGAGCGGGCGAAGCAGTTCTTC,TRBV11-2,NA,TRBJ2-1,TRBD2
CASSLGPEEKLFF,TGTGCCAGCAGCTTAGGGCCAGAGGAAAAACTGTTTTTT,TRBV7-2,NA,TRBJ1-4,NA
CASSVEDSDSPLHF,TGTGCCAGCAGCGTAGAAGACAGTGATTCACCCCTCCACTTT,TRBV9,once,TRBJ1-6,NA
CASSSDFRGGNEQFF,TGTGCCAGCAGCTCAGACTTCAGGGGTGGCAATGAGCAGTTCTTC,TRBV11-2,few,TRBJ2-1,NA